This T cell receptor (beta chain) emerged from a study of cytomegalovirus exposure and HLA in healthy donors. Background on the study: Roughly 180 million T cells yielded 100 million or so unique TCR beta sequences, as an earlier analysis found.

As for this clone: The antigen is not known.

Study observations and caveats: Compared with the roughly 670-donor mean, an Asian-associated ancestry cluster reportedly had fewer N-insertions, according to a later analysis. Looking again later, the authors saw that most CMV-associated TCR beta chains seemed HLA-restricted. Later work found that TCR association rates differed between HLA loci; DRB1 had the most and HLA-C the fewest.

V was pared by 7 bases and J by 1 base, with 13 bases between. CDR1 is MNHEY, CDR2 SVGAGI, per germline. This CDR3 region has 14 residues. Primers included in the PCR were 60 Vbeta and 13 Jbeta primers. Only in-frame clones appear in the TCRdb table, and some are missing; sequencing was by immunoSEQ multiplex PCR. This table holds under 150,000 clones, 78% found once. This TCR came from a male donor in good health and CMV-seronegative. The V call is TRBV6-5, the J call TRBJ1-1; D is ambiguous. Sequencing was done on a sample of PBMCs. CDR3: CASTKAAGNTEAFF. In DNA, the CDR3 is TGTGCCAGCACCAAAGCGGCAGGGAACACTGAAGCTTTCTTT.